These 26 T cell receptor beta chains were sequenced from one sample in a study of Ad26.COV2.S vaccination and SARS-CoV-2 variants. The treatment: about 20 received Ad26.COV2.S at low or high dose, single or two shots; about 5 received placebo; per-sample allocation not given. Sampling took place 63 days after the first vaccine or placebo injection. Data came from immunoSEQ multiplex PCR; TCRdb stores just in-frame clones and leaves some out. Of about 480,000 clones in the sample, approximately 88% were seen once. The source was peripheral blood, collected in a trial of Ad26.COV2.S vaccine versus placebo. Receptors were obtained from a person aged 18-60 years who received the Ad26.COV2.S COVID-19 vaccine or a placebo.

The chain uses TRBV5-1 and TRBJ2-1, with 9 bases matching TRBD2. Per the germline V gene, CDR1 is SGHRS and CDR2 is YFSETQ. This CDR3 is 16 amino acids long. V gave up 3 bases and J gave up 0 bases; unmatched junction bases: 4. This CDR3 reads CASSSGLASSYNEQFF. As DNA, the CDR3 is TGCGCCAGCAGCTCCGGACTAGCGAGCTCCTACAATGAGCAGTTCTTC.

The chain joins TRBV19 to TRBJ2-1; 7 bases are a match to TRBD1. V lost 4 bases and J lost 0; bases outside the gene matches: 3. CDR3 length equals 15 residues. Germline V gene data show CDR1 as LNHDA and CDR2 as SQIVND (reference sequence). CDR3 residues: CASSKQGHSYNEQFF. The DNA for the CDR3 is TGTGCCAGTAGTAAACAGGGGCACTCCTACAATGAGCAGTTCTTC.

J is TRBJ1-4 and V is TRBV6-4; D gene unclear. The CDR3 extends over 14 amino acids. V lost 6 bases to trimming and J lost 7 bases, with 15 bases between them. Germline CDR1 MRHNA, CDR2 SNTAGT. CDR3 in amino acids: CASSAELGGEKLFF. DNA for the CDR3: TGTGCCAGCAGCGCCGAATTGGGTGGTGAAAAACTGTTTTTT.

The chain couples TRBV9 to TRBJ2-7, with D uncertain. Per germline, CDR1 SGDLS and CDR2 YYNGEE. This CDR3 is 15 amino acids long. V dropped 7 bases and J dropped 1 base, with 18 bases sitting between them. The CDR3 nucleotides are TGTGCCAGCGGCCTTTCGAGTGACGGGTCCTACGAGCAGTACTTC. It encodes CASGLSSDGSYEQYF.

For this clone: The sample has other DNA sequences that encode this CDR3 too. This CDR3 reads CASSLGTNTEAFF. The CDR3 coding sequence is TGTGCCAGCAGTTTAGGGACGAACACTGAAGCTTTCTTT. The chain uses TRBV6-5 and TRBJ1-1, with a tentative D call TRBD1 (5 bases). The CDR3 spans 13 residues. The germline V gene has CDR1 MNHEY and CDR2 SVGAGI. V was trimmed by 4 bases and J by 1 base, leaving 7 bases between them.

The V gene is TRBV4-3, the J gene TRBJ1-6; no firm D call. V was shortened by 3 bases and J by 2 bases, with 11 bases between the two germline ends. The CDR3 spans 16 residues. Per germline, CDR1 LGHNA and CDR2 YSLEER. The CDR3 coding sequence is TGCGCCAGCAGCCAGGTCGGCGGGACCTATAATTCACCCCTCCACTTT. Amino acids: CASSQVGGTYNSPLHF.

CDR3 in amino acids: CASSLGISEAFF. The CDR3 nucleotides are TGTGCCAGCAGCCTAGGCATCTCTGAAGCTTTCTTT. The V and J genes are TRBV28 and TRBJ1-1; D ambiguous. CDR3 length: 12 residues. V was trimmed by 6 bases and J by 6 bases, leaving 11 bases between them. Germline assignment: CDR1 MDHEN and CDR2 SYDVKM.

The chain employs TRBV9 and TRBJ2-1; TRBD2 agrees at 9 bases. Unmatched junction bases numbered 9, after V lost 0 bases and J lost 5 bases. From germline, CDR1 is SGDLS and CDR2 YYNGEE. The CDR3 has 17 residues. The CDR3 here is CASSVAVEREVDNEQFF. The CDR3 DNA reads TGTGCCAGCAGCGTAGCTGTGGAGCGGGAGGTAGACAATGAGCAGTTCTTC.

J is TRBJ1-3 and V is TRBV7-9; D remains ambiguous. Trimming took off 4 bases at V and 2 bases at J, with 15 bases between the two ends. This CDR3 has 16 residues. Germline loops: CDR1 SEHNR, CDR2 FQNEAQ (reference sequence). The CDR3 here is CASSSQIGVTGNTIYF. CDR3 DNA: TGTGCCAGCAGCTCCCAAATCGGGGTTACTGGAAACACCATATATTTT.

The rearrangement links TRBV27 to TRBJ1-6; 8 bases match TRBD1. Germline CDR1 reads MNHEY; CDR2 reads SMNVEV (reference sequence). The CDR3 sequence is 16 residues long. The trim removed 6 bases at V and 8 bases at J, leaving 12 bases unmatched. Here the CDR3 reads CASSRDRWNVDSPLHF. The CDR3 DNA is TGTGCCAGCAGCCGGGACAGGTGGAATGTAGATTCACCCCTCCACTTT.

The CDR3 DNA follows: TGTGCCAGCACCTCTCGGGGGGACAGGGGGTTCGGTCAGCCCCAGCATTTT. Its translation: CASTSRGDRGFGQPQHF. The V and J genes are TRBV28 and TRBJ1-5; 11 bases fit TRBD1. The CDR3 sequence is 17 residues long. Trimming took 7 bases from V and 6 from J; bases not matched to a gene: 14. The germline CDR1 and CDR2 sequences are MDHEN and SYDVKM.

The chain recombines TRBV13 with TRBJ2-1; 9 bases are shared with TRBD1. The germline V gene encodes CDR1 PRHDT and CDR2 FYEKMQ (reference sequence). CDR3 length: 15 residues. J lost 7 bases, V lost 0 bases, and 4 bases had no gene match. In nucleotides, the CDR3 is TGTGCCAGCAGCTTAGGGGACAGGGGAGGAAATGAGCAGTTCTTC. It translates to CASSLGDRGGNEQFF.

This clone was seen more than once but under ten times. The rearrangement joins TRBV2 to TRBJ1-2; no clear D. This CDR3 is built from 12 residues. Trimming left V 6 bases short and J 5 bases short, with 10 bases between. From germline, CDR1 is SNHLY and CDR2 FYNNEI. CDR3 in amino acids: CASSSTLYGYTF. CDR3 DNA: TGTGCCAGCAGCTCGACACTTTATGGCTACACCTTC.

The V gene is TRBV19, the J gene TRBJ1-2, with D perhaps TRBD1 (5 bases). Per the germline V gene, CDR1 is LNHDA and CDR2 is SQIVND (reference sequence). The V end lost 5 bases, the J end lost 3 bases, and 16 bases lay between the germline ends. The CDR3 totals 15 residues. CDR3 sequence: CASSGGTVIDYGYTF. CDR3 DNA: TGTGCCAGTAGTGGGGGGACCGTAATCGACTATGGCTACACCTTC.

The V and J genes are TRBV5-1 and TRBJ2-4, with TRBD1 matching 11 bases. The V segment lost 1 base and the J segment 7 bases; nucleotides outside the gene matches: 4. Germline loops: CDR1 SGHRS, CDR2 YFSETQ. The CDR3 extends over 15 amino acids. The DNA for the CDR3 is TGCGCCAGCAGCTTGTCTGGACAGGGGGCTAACATTCAGTACTTC. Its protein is CASSLSGQGANIQYF. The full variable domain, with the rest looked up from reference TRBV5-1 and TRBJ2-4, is KAGVTQTPRYLIKTRGQQVTLSCSPISGHRSVSWYQQTPGQGLQFLFEYFSETQRNKGNFPGRFSGRQFSNSRSEMNVSTLELGDSALYLCASSLSGQGANIQYFGAGTRLSVL.

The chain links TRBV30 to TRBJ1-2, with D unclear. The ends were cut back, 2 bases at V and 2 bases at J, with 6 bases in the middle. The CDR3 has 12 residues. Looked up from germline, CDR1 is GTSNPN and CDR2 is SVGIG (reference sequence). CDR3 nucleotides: TGTGCCTGGAGTTGGCAGAACTATGGCTACACCTTC. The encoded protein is CAWSWQNYGYTF.

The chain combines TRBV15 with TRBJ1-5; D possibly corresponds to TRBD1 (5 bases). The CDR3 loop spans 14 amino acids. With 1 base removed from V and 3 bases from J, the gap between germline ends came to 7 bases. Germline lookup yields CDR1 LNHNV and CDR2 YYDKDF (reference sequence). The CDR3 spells CATSRVGANQPQHF. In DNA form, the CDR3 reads TGTGCCACCAGCAGAGTAGGGGCCAATCAGCCCCAGCATTTT.

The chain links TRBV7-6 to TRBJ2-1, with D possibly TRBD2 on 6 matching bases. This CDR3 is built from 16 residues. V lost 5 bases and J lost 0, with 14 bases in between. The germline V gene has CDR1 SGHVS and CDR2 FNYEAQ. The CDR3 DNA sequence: TGTGCCAGCAGCCTAAGGGCGGGAATCTCCTACAATGAGCAGTTCTTC. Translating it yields CASSLRAGISYNEQFF.

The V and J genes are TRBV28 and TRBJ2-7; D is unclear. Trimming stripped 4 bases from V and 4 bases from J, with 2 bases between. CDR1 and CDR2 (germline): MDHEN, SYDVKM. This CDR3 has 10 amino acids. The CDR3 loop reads CASSYYEQYF. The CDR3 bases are TGTGCCAGCAGTTATTACGAGCAGTACTTC.

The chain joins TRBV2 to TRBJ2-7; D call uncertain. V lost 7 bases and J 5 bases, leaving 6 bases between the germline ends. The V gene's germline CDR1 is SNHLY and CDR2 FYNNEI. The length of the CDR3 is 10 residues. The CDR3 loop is CASNLHEQYF. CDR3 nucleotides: TGTGCCAGCAATCTCCACGAGCAGTACTTC.

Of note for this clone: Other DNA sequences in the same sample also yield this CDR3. In nucleotides, the CDR3 is TGTGCCAGCAGCCCGATAGCGGGAAGTTACAATGAGCAGTTCTTC. This gives the protein CASSPIAGSYNEQFF. The chain has TRBV9 and TRBJ2-1, with 8 bases lining up with TRBD2. The CDR3 has 15 residues. V gave up 4 bases and J gave up 4 bases; unmatched junction bases: 7. Per germline, CDR1 SGDLS and CDR2 YYNGEE.

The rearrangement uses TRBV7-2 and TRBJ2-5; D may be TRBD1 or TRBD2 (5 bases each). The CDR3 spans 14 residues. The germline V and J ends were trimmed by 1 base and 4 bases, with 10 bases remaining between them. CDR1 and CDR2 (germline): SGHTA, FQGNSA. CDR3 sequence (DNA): TGTGCCAGCAGCTTAGACGGGGCGGGAGAGACCCAGTACTTC. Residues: CASSLDGAGETQYF.

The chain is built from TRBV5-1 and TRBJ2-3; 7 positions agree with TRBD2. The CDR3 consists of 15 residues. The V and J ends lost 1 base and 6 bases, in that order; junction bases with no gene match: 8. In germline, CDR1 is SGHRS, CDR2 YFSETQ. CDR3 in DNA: TGCGCCAGCAGCTTGAGGGCGGGAGTCAGGGATACGCAGTATTTT. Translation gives CASSLRAGVRDTQYF. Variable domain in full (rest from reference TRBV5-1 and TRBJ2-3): KAGVTQTPRYLIKTRGQQVTLSCSPISGHRSVSWYQQTPGQGLQFLFEYFSETQRNKGNFPGRFSGRQFSNSRSEMNVSTLELGDSALYLCASSLRAGVRDTQYFGPGTRLTVL.

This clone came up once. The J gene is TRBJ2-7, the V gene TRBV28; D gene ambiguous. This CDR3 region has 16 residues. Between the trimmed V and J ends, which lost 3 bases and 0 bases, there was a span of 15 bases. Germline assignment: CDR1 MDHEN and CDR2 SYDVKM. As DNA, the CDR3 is TGTGCCAGCAGTTTTTCGCCGACCAGGAGCTCCTACGAGCAGTACTTC. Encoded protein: CASSFSPTRSSYEQYF.

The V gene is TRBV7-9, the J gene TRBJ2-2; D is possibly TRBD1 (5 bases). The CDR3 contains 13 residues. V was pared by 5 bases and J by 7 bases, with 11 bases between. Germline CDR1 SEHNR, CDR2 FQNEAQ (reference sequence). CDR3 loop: CASSPQVDGELFF. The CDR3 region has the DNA TGTGCCAGCAGCCCACAGGTTGACGGGGAGCTGTTTTTT.

For the CDR3, the DNA is TGCAGTGCAGGGGCCGGGGAGCTGTTTTTT. This codes for CSAGAGELFF. The chain combines TRBV20-1 with TRBJ2-2, with a weak D call TRBD1 (5 bases). CDR1 DFQATT and CDR2 SNEGSKA come from the germline V gene (reference sequence). This CDR3 region has 10 residues. Trimming cost V 6 bases and J 6 bases, with 5 bases left between them.